This TCR beta chain was recorded in a study of OX40 agonist ivuxolimab in advanced cancers. A remark on this clone: Its antigen is unidentified. This sample also contains other DNA sequences that code for the same CDR3.

Study-level findings and limits: Several nonresponders also turned out to have low normalized T-cell clonal expansion.

The table came from immunoSEQ multiplex PCR; TCRdb's copy has only in-frame clones and leaves some out. This repertoire shows roughly 41,000 clones, roughly nine tenths found once; its top ten account for about 2.4%. The specimen comprised CD4+ or CD8+ T cells sorted from blood, sampled in a trial of the OX40 agonist ivuxolimab. The TCR originated in an adult with an advanced solid tumor such as melanoma, head and neck, liver or kidney cancer.

CDR3 nucleotide sequence: TGTGCCTGGAATCGGGACAGACCCTATGGCTACACCTTC. Translation: CAWNRDRPYGYTF. The genes are TRBV30 and TRBJ1-2, with 7 bases aligning to TRBD1. The CDR3 runs to 13 residues. From germline, CDR1 is GTSNPN and CDR2 SVGIG (reference sequence). V shed 4 bases, J shed 4 bases, and the junction held 6 bases outside the gene matches.